These 19 T cell receptor beta chains were all obtained from the same sample, sequenced in a study of regulatory T cells in long-lasting Graves disease. CDR3-region Arm-PCR and iRepertoire HTBI primers produced the TCR beta libraries. A single record per CDR3 protein comes from TCRdb applying MiXCR to the multiplex PCR reads. Of around 420,000 distinct CDR3 sequences listed, approximately 16% were seen once; the top ten hold approximately 8%. As to time point: newly diagnosed GD, antithyroid drugs for less than 3 months. With RNA extracted from PBMCs as input, the TCR library was made. The sample was also reused in another study, on T cells in Graves' hyperthyroidism and ophthalmopathy.

Here the sequenced sample was peripheral blood mononuclear cells (PBMCs), taken at new diagnosis, from a patient treated with antithyroid drugs. These receptors were taken from a woman aged 40 to 49 with Graves disease.

This clonotype appeared many times. The rearrangement joins TRBV20-1 to TRBJ2-1; 9 nucleotides align to TRBD2. Germline V lookup: CDR1 DFQATT, CDR2 SNEGSKA (reference sequence). The V segment lost 6 bases and the J segment 8 bases; nucleotides outside the gene matches: 14. This CDR3 has 15 amino acids. DNA of the CDR3: TGCAGTGCATCAGTTAGCGGGAGTGAAGGGGATGAGCAGTTCTTC. This sequence encodes CSASVSGSEGDEQFF.

This clonotype was seen repeatedly, ten times or more. The rearrangement links TRBV28 to TRBJ2-7, with TRBD1 as a possible D gene (5 bases). V was trimmed by 7 bases and J by 6 bases, leaving 16 bases between them. Looked up from germline, CDR1 is MDHEN and CDR2 is SYDVKM. CDR3 length: 13 amino acids. The CDR3 nucleotides read TGTGCCAGCAAATCAGCGCCAGGGATCGAGCAGTACTTC. Translation: CASKSAPGIEQYF. Looking up the rest from reference TRBV28 and TRBJ2-7 gives the full variable domain: DVKVTQSSRYLVKRTGEKVFLECVQDMDHENMFWYRQDPGLGLRLIYFSYDVKMKEKGDIPEGYSVSREKKERFSLILESASTNQTSMYLCASKSAPGIEQYFGPGTRLTVT.

This clonotype was found many times. V usage is TRBV6-2 or TRBV6-3 and J usage is TRBJ2-1, with D maybe TRBD1 (6 bases). The CDR3 runs 14 residues. V lost 5 bases to trimming and J lost 4 bases, with 12 bases between them. Germline V lookup: CDR1 MNHEY, CDR2 SVGEGT. This CDR3 is CASSETGLYNEQFF. The DNA for the CDR3 is TGTGCCAGCAGTGAAACAGGGCTTTACAATGAGCAGTTCTTC.

This clonotype was seen at least ten times. V is TRBV7-2 and J is TRBJ1-4; 7 bases are shared with TRBD1. The germline CDR1 and CDR2 sequences are SGHTA and FQGNSA. Trimming removed 0 bases from V and 3 bases from J; junction bases left unmatched: 7. This CDR3 spans 17 amino acids. CDR3 residues: CASSLAAPRGSNEKLFF. CDR3 nucleotides: TGTGCCAGCAGCTTAGCGGCCCCCAGGGGGTCTAATGAAAAACTGTTTTTT.

The chain joins TRBV28 to TRBJ2-7; possibly TRBD2 for D (6 bases). V was trimmed by 7 bases and J by 7 bases, leaving 20 bases between them. CDR1 MDHEN and CDR2 SYDVKM come from the germline V gene. The CDR3 runs 14 residues. CDR3 region: CASTPIGGSGEQYF. In DNA, the CDR3 is TGTGCCAGCACACCAATCGGGGGTTCTGGGGAGCAGTACTTC.

There are many counts of this clonotype. The V gene is TRBV6-1, the J gene TRBJ2-1, with TRBD1 matching 9 bases. V lost 6 bases and J lost 4; bases outside the gene matches: 10. The length of the CDR3 is 16 residues. CDR1 is MNHNS and CDR2 is SASEGT in the germline V gene. The CDR3 protein is CASSASGTGLYNEQFF. For the CDR3, the DNA is TGTGCCAGCAGCGCATCTGGGACAGGGCTTTACAATGAGCAGTTCTTC.

The table lists this clonotype with a few counts. J is TRBJ1-1 and V is TRBV6-5; D gene unclear. The CDR3 length is 13 residues. V was trimmed by 2 bases and J by 4 bases, leaving 8 bases between them. CDR1 is MNHEY, CDR2 SVGAGI, per germline. This CDR3 reads CASSYRGSTEAFF. The CDR3 DNA is TGTGCCAGCAGTTACAGAGGGAGCACTGAAGCTTTCTTT.

This clonotype came up many times. J is TRBJ1-1 and V is TRBV11-3, with 12 bases lining up with TRBD1. V lost 2 bases to trimming and J lost 5 bases; unmatched junction nucleotides: 9. CDR3 length equals 17 residues. Germline assignment: CDR1 SGHNT and CDR2 YENEEA. The CDR3, as DNA: TGTGCCAGCAGCTTAAGGGACAGGGGGCATTTGGGGACTGAAGCTTTCTTT. This translates into CASSLRDRGHLGTEAFF.

This clonotype was seen ten or more times. The chain couples TRBV7-8 to TRBJ2-1; perhaps TRBD2 as D (5 bases). V lost 1 base and J lost 0, with 13 bases in between. Germline CDR1 and CDR2: SGHVS and FQNEAQ. CDR3 length: 17 residues. The CDR3 nucleotides are TGTGCCAGCAGCTTAGGGTCCGGGGTAAGCTCCTACAATGAGCAGTTCTTC. Translated: CASSLGSGVSSYNEQFF.

As concerns this clonotype: This could be a read error, since a much larger clone is one nucleotide away. V and J are TRBV7-2 and TRBJ2-7, with no clear D. The CDR3 runs 13 residues. Germline V gene data show CDR1 as SGHTA and CDR2 as FQGNSA. Written as DNA, the CDR3 is TGTGCCAGCAGCATAGCCACCTCCTACGAGCGGTACTTC. Amino acids: CASSIATSYERYF.

This clonotype was seen many times. This rearrangement joins TRBV7-9 to TRBJ2-1; TRBD2 matches 9 bases. J was trimmed by 3 bases and V by 5 bases; bases with no gene match: 5. The CDR3 extends over 15 amino acids. The germline gives CDR1 SEHNR, CDR2 FQNEAQ (reference sequence). The CDR3 spells CASSQAGGFYNEQFF. The CDR3 nucleotides are TGTGCCAGCAGCCAAGCGGGGGGATTCTACAATGAGCAGTTCTTC.

This clonotype was recorded at least ten times. This chain uses TRBV5-1 with TRBJ2-3, with a weak D call TRBD1 (6 bases). The CDR3 is 15 amino acids. From germline, CDR1 is SGHRS and CDR2 YFSETQ. The V gene lost 2 bases and the J gene lost 4 bases, with 14 bases spanning the gap. In DNA form, the CDR3 reads TGCGCCAGCAGCTTCACCATACAGGGCGCAGATACGCAGTATTTT. Residues: CASSFTIQGADTQYF.

The sample holds many counts of this clonotype. J is TRBJ1-5 and V is TRBV29-1; D ambiguous. The CDR3 runs to 13 residues. Germline V CDR1 and CDR2: SQVTM, ANQGSEA. Trimming cost V 4 bases and J 3 bases, with 10 bases left between them. CDR3 sequence: CSVAVEFNQPQHF. In nucleotides, the CDR3 is TGCAGCGTTGCGGTGGAGTTCAATCAGCCCCAGCATTTT.

To note about this clonotype: A much larger clone differs by one base, so this may be a read error. The V gene is TRBV11-2, the J gene TRBJ2-7; TRBD2 aligns across 13 bases. This CDR3 spans 16 amino acids. J was trimmed by 3 bases and V by 3 bases; bases with no gene match: 5. CDR1 SGHAT and CDR2 FQNNGV come from the germline V gene. The CDR3 here is CASSLGGLAGIYEQYF. As DNA, the CDR3 is TGTGCCAGCAGCTTGGGGGGACTAGCGGGAATCTACGAGCAGTACTTC.

This chain joins TRBV5-1 and TRBJ1-1; no reliable D call. V lost 2 bases to trimming and J lost 8 bases, with 13 bases between them. The CDR3 consists of 13 residues. Germline CDR1 SGHRS, CDR2 YFSETQ. The chain's CDR3 is CASSFRDPAEAFF. CDR3 coding DNA: TGCGCCAGCAGCTTTAGGGATCCTGCGGAAGCTTTCTTT.

This clonotype was observed many times. The chain is built from TRBV2 and TRBJ2-7; D is unclear. From germline, CDR1 is SNHLY and CDR2 FYNNEI. Trimming took 4 bases from V and 2 from J, leaving 9 bases between them. The CDR3 spans 13 residues. The CDR3 DNA sequence: TGTGCCAGCAGTGCTCTCTGGGCCTACGAGCAGTACTTC. Its translation is CASSALWAYEQYF.

The table lists this clonotype with many counts. The chain employs TRBV14 and TRBJ2-1; no clear D. Germline assignment: CDR1 SGHDN and CDR2 FVKESK. V lost 1 base, J lost 6 bases, and 13 bases lay in between. The CDR3 is 15 residues long. The chain's CDR3 is CASSQGPTLSNEQFF. In nucleotides, the CDR3 is TGTGCCAGCAGCCAAGGCCCTACCCTTTCCAATGAGCAGTTCTTC.

The J gene is TRBJ2-3, the V gene TRBV10-3, with 8 bases fitting TRBD2. Germline V CDR1 and CDR2: ENHRY, SYGVKD. This CDR3 region has 16 residues. The V gene end was trimmed by 2 bases and the J gene end by 2 bases; junction bases not matched to a gene: 6. CDR3 in DNA: TGTGCCATCAGTGAGCCGGGGGGGAAAGACACAGATACGCAGTATTTT. This sequence encodes CAISEPGGKDTDTQYF.

The chain couples TRBV2 to TRBJ1-4; 11 nucleotides align to TRBD1. The germline V gene encodes CDR1 SNHLY and CDR2 FYNNEI. V trimming: 8 bases; J trimming: 8 bases; junction bases outside the gene matches: 7. The CDR3 length is 14 residues. Here the CDR3 reads CASRGTGGGEKLFF. The CDR3 DNA reads TGTGCCAGCCGAGGGACAGGGGGTGGCGAAAAACTGTTTTTT.